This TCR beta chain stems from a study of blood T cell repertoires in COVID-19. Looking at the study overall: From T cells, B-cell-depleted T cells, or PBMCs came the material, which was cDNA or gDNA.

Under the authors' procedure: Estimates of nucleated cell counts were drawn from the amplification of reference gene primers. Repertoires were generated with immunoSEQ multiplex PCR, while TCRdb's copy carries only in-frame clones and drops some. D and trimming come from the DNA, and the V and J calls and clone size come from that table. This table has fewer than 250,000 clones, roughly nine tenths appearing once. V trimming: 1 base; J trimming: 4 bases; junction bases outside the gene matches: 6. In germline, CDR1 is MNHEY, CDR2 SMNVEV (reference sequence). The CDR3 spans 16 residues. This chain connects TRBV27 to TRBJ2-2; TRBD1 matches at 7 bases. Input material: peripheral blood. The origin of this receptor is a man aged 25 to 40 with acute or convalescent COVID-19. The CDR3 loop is CASSLLVTGPTGELFF. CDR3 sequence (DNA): TGTGCCAGCAGTTTATTAGTGACAGGGCCCACCGGGGAGCTGTTTTTT.